A selection of T cell receptor beta chains follows, all from one sample in a study of blood T cell repertoires in COVID-19. Sequencing was performed with immunoSEQ multiplex PCR; in TCRdb, only in-frame clones are kept and a portion is missing. Of under 200,000 clones in the sample, around four fifths were seen once. The sample was PBMCs or T cells enriched from blood (not recorded which). Every receptor here comes from a woman in her fifties or sixties in a cohort exposed to, infected with or recovered from COVID-19 (not recorded which). CDR3s include the opening cysteine and the closing phenylalanine or tryptophan. Each record gives: J gene, V gene, D gene, clone size, CDR3 protein, CDR3 DNA. A D gene is named only where the DNA matches it firmly. For some rows the clone size is stated as once, few or many, or as a class when expanded; others skip it.

j_gene: TRBJ2-7
v_gene: TRBV27
d_gene: TRBD1
abundance: -
CDR3aa: CASSQTGGIRNEQYF
CDR3nt: TGTGCCAGCAGCCAAACAGGGGGCATTAGGAACGAGCAGTACTTC

j_gene: TRBJ2-7
v_gene: TRBV2
d_gene: -
abundance: -
CDR3aa: CASSEAQRGEQYF
CDR3nt: TGTGCCAGCAGTGAAGCTCAGCGAGGCGAGCAGTACTTC

j_gene: TRBJ2-1
v_gene: TRBV21-1
d_gene: -
abundance: -
CDR3aa: CASSSPGTGIHNEQFF
CDR3nt: TGTGCCAGCAGCAGTCCCGGGACAGGGATCCACAATGAGCAGTTCTTC

j_gene: TRBJ2-3
v_gene: TRBV4-3
d_gene: TRBD2
abundance: once
CDR3aa: CASSQRSGGAADTQYF
CDR3nt: TGCGCCAGCAGCCAACGTAGCGGGGGGGCAGCAGATACGCAGTATTTT

j_gene: TRBJ2-1
v_gene: TRBV28
d_gene: -
abundance: once
CDR3aa: CATKGSRGINEQFF
CDR3nt: TGTGCCACCAAGGGTTCTCGCGGGATAAATGAGCAGTTCTTC

j_gene: TRBJ2-1
v_gene: TRBV5-5
d_gene: TRBD2
abundance: -
CDR3aa: CASSRVPSGNNPNDEQFF
CDR3nt: TGTGCCAGCAGCCGGGTCCCTAGCGGGAACAACCCCAACGATGAGCAGTTCTTC

j_gene: TRBJ1-2
v_gene: TRBV3-1/TRBV3-2
d_gene: -
abundance: -
CDR3aa: CASSQLTASNYGYTF
CDR3nt: TGTGCCAGCAGCCAATTGACAGCCTCTAACTATGGCTACACCTTC

j_gene: TRBJ1-4
v_gene: TRBV4-2
d_gene: TRBD1
abundance: -
CDR3aa: CASSPTGTSATNEKLFF
CDR3nt: TGTGCCAGCAGCCCGACAGGGACGAGCGCAACTAATGAAAAACTGTTTTTT

j_gene: TRBJ1-1
v_gene: TRBV10-3
d_gene: TRBD1
abundance: few
CDR3aa: CAIKQGENEAFF
CDR3nt: TGTGCCATCAAACAGGGGGAAAATGAAGCTTTCTTT

j_gene: TRBJ1-2
v_gene: TRBV11-2
d_gene: -
abundance: -
CDR3aa: CASSLAGSYGYTF
CDR3nt: TGTGCCAGCAGCTTAGCAGGAAGCTATGGCTACACCTTC

j_gene: TRBJ1-5
v_gene: TRBV5-8
d_gene: TRBD1
abundance: -
CDR3aa: CASSAGTGVYSNQPQHF
CDR3nt: TGTGCCAGCAGCGCCGGGACAGGTGTCTATAGCAATCAGCCCCAGCATTTT

j_gene: TRBJ1-6
v_gene: TRBV2
d_gene: TRBD1
abundance: -
CDR3aa: CASSRDRGGSPLHF
CDR3nt: TGTGCCAGCAGTCGGGACAGGGGTGGGTCACCCCTCCACTTT

j_gene: TRBJ2-5
v_gene: TRBV24-1
d_gene: -
abundance: -
CDR3aa: CATSDSGRGGETQYF
CDR3nt: TGTGCCACCAGTGATAGTGGGCGGGGTGGGGAGACCCAGTACTTC

j_gene: TRBJ2-7
v_gene: TRBV2
d_gene: TRBD1
abundance: -
CDR3aa: CASRGTGGHYEQYF
CDR3nt: TGTGCCAGCAGAGGGACAGGGGGACACTACGAGCAGTACTTC

j_gene: TRBJ2-2
v_gene: TRBV5-4
d_gene: TRBD2
abundance: few
CDR3aa: CASSRTSGSSTGELFF
CDR3nt: TGTGCCAGCAGCCGTACTAGCGGGAGTTCCACCGGGGAGCTGTTTTTT

j_gene: TRBJ1-2
v_gene: TRBV12-3/TRBV12-4
d_gene: -
abundance: -
CDR3aa: CASSVDWGDGYTF
CDR3nt: TGTGCCAGCAGCGTCGATTGGGGGGATGGCTACACCTTC

j_gene: TRBJ2-4
v_gene: TRBV7-2
d_gene: -
abundance: -
CDR3aa: CASSFPGQAKNIQYF
CDR3nt: TGTGCCAGCAGCTTTCCGGGTCAGGCCAAAAACATTCAGTACTTC

j_gene: TRBJ2-7
v_gene: TRBV7-6
d_gene: TRBD1
abundance: -
CDR3aa: CASSSGQGPGYEQYF
CDR3nt: TGTGCCAGCAGCTCAGGACAGGGGCCCGGCTACGAGCAGTACTTC

j_gene: TRBJ2-3
v_gene: TRBV6-6
d_gene: -
abundance: -
CDR3aa: CASSYSGLRTDTQYF
CDR3nt: TGTGCCAGCAGTTATTCAGGACTGCGCACAGATACGCAGTATTTT

j_gene: TRBJ2-1
v_gene: TRBV29-1
d_gene: TRBD1
abundance: -
CDR3aa: CSVEGGQGANEQFF
CDR3nt: TGCAGCGTTGAAGGGGGACAGGGGGCAAATGAGCAGTTCTTC

j_gene: TRBJ1-6
v_gene: TRBV5-1
d_gene: -
abundance: -
CDR3aa: CASSLSSAGNSPLHF
CDR3nt: TGCGCCAGCAGCTTGTCTAGCGCGGGGAATTCACCCCTCCACTTT